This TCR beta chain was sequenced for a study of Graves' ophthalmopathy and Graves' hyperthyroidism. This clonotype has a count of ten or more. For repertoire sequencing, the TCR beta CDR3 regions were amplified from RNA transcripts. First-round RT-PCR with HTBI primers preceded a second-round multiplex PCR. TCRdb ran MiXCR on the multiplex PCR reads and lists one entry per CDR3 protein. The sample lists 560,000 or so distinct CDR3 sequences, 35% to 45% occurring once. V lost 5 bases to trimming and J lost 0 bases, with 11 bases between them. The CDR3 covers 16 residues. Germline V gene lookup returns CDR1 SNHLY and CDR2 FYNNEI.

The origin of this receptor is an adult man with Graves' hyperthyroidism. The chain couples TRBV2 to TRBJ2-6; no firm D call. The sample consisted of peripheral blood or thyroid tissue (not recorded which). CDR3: CASSLDTSSGANVLTF. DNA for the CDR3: TGTGCCAGCAGTCTCGACACCAGCTCTGGGGCCAACGTCCTGACTTTC.